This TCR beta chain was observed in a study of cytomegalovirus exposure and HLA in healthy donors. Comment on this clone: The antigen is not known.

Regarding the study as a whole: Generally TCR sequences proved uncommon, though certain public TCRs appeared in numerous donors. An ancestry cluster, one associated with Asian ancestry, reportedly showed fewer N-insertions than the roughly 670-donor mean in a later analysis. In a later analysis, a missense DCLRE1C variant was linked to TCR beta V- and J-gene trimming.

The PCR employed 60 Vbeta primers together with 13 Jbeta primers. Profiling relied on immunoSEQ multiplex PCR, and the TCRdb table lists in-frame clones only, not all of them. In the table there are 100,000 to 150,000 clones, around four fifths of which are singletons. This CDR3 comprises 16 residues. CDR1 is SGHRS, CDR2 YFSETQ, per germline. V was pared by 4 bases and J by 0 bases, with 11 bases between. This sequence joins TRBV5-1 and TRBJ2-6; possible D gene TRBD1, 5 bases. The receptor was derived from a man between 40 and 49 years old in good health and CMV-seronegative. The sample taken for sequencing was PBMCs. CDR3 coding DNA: TGCGCCAGCAGCCTGGGGCGGAACTCTGGGGCCAACGTCCTGACTTTC. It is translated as CASSLGRNSGANVLTF.